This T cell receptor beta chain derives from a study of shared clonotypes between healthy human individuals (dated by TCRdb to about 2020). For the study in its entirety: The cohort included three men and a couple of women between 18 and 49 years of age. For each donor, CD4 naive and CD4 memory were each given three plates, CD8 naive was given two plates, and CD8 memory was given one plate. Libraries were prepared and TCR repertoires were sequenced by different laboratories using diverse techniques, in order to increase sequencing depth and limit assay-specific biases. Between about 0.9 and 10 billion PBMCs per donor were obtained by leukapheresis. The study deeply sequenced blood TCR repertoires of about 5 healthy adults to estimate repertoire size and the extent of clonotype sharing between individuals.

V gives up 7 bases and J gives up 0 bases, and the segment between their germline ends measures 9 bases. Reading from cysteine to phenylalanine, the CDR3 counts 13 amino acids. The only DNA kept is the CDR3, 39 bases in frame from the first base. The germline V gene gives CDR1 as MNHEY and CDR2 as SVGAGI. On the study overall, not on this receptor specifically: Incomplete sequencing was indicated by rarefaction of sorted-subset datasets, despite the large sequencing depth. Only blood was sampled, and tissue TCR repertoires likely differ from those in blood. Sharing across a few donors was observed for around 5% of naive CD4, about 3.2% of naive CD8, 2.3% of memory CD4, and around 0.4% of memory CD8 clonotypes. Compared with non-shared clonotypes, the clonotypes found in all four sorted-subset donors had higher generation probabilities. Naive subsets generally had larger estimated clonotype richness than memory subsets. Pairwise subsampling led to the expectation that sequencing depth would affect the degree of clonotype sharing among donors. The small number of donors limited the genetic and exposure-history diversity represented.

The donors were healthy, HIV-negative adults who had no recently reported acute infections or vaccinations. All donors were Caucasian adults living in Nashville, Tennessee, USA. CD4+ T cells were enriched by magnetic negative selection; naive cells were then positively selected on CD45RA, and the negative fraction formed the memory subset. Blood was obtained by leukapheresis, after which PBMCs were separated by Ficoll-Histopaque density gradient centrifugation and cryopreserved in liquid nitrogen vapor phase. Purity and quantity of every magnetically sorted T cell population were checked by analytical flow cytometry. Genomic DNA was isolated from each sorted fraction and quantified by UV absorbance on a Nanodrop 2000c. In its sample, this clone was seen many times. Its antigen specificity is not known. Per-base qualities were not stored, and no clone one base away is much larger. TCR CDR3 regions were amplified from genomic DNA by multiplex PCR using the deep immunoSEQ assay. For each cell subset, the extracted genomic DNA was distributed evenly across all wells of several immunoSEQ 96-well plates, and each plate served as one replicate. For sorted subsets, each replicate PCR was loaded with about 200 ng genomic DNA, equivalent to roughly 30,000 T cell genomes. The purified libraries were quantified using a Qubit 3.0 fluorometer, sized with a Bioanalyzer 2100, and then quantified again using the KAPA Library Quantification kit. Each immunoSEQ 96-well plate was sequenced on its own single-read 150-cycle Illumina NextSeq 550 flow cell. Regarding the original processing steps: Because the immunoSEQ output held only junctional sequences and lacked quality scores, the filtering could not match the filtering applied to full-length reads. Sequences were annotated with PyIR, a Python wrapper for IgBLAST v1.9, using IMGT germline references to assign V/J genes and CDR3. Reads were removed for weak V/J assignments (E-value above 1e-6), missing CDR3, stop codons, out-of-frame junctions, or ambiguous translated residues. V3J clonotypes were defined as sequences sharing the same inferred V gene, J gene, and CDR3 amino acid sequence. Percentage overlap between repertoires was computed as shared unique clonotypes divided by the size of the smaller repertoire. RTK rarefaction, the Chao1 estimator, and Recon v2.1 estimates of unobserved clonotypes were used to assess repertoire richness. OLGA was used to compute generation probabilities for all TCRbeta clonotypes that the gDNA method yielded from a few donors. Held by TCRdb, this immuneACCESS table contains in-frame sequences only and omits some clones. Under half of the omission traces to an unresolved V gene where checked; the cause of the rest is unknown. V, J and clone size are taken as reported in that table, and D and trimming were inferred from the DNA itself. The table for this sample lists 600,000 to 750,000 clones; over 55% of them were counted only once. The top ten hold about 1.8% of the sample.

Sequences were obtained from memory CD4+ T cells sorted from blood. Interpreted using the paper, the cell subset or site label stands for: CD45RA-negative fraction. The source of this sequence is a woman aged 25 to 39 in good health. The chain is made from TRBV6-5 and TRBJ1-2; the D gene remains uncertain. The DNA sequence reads TGTGCCAGCACGGCACATACTAACTATGGCTACACCTTC. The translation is CASTAHTNYGYTF.